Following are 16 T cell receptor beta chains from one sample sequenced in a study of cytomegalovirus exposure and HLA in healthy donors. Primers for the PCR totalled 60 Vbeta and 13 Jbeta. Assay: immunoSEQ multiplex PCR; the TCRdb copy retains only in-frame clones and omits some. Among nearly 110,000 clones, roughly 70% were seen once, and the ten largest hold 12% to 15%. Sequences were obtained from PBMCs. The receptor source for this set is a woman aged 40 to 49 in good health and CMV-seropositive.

CDR3 sequence: CASSLSAHRIYEQYF. The CDR3 DNA reads TGTGCCAGCAGTTTATCCGCCCACAGGATCTACGAGCAGTACTTC. The chain joins TRBV27 to TRBJ2-7; perhaps TRBD1 as D (5 bases). Germline lookup yields CDR1 MNHEY and CDR2 SMNVEV (reference sequence). The CDR3 totals 15 residues. Trimming took off 0 bases at V and 3 bases at J, with 12 bases between the two ends.

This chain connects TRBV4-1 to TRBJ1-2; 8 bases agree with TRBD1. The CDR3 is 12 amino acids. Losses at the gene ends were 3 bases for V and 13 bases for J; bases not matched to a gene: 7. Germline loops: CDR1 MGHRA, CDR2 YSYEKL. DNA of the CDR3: TGCGCCAGCAGCCAGCGGACAGGGCCGAGCACCTTC. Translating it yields CASSQRTGPSTF.

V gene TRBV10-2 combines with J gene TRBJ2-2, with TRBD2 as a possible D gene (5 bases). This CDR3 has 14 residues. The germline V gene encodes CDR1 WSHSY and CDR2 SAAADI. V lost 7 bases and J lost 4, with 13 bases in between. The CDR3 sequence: CASKGGVGTGELFF. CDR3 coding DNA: TGCGCCAGCAAAGGAGGAGTAGGCACCGGGGAGCTGTTTTTT.

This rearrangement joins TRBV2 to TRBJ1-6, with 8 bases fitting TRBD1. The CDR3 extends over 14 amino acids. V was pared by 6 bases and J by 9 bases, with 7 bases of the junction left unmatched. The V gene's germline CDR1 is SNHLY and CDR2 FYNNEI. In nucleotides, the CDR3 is TGTGCCAGCAGCACCGGACAGGGTGGTTCACCCCTCCACTTT. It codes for CASSTGQGGSPLHF.

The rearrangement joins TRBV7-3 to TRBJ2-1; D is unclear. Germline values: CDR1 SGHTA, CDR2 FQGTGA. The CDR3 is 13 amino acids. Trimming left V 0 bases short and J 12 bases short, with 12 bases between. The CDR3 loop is CASSLTMVAPQFF. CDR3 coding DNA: TGTGCCAGCAGCTTAACGATGGTGGCACCGCAGTTCTTC.

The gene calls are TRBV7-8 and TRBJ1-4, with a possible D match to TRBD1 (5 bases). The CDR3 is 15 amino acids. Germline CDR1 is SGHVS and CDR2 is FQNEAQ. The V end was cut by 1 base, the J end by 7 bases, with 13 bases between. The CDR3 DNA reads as TGTGCCAGCAGCTTAGGTTTAGGAGGGACTGAAAAACTGTTTTTT. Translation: CASSLGLGGTEKLFF.

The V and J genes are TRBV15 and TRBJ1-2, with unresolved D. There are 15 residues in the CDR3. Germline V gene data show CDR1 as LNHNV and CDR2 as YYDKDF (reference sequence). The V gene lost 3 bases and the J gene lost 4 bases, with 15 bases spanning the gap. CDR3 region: CATSSRPEGGYGYTF. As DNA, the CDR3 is TGTGCCACCAGCAGTCGGCCCGAGGGTGGCTATGGCTACACCTTC.

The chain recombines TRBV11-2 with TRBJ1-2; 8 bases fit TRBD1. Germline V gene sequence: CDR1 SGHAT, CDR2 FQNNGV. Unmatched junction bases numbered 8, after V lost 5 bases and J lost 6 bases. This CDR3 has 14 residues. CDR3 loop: CASSPRQGRDGYTF. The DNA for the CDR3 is TGTGCCAGCAGCCCCAGACAGGGGCGGGATGGCTACACCTTC.

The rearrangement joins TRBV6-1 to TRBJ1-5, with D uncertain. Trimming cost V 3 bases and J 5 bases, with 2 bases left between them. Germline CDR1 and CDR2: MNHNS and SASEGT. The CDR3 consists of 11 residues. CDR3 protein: CASSDYQPQHF. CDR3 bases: TGTGCCAGCAGTGACTATCAGCCCCAGCATTTT.

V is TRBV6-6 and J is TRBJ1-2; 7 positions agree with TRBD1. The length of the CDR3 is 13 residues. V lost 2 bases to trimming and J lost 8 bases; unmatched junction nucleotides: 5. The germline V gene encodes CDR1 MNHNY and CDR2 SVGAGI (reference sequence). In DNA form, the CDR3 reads TGTGCCAGCAGTTACCAACAGGGGCAGGGCTACACCTTC. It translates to CASSYQQGQGYTF.

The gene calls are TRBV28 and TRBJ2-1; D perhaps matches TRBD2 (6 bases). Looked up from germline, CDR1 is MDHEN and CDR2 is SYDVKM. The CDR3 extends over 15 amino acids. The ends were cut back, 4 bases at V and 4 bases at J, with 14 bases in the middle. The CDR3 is CASSSRGNAYNEQFF. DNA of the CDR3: TGTGCCAGCAGTTCGCGCGGGAACGCATACAATGAGCAGTTCTTC. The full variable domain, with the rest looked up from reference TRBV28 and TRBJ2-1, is DVKVTQSSRYLVKRTGEKVFLECVQDMDHENMFWYRQDPGLGLRLIYFSYDVKMKEKGDIPEGYSVSREKKERFSLILESASTNQTSMYLCASSSRGNAYNEQFFGPGTRLTVL.

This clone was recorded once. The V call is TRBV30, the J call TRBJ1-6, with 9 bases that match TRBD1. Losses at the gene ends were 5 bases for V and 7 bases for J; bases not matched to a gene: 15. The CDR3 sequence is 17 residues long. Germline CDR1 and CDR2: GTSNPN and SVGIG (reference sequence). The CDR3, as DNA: TGTGCCTGGGGACGACGACCCACCGGGACAGGGAATTCACCCCTCCACTTT. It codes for CAWGRRPTGTGNSPLHF.

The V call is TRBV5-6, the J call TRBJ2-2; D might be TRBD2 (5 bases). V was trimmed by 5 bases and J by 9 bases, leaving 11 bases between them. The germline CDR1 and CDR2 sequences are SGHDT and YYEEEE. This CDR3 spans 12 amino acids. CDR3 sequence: CASSSPSRELFF. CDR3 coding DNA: TGTGCCAGCAGTTCCCCTAGCAGGGAGCTGTTTTTT.

The CDR3 loop is CATTDNPQGEGTEAFF. The CDR3 DNA reads as TGTGCCACCACTGACAATCCACAGGGAGAAGGAACTGAAGCTTTCTTT. The chain links TRBV19 to TRBJ1-1, with TRBD1 as a possible D gene (6 bases). Between the trimmed V and J ends, which lost 10 bases and 5 bases, there was a span of 26 bases. CDR3 length: 16 residues. Germline CDR1 LNHDA, CDR2 SQIVND (reference sequence).

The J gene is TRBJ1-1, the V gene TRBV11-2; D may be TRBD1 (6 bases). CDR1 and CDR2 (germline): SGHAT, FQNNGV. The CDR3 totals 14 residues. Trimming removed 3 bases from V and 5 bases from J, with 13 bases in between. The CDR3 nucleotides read TGTGCCAGCAGCTTGGCTGGGGGCGAGACTGAAGCTTTCTTT. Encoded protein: CASSLAGGETEAFF.

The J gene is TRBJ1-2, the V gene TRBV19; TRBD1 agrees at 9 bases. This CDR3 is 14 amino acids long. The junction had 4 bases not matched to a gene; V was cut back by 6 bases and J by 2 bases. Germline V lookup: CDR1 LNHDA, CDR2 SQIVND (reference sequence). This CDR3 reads CASRGTGRNYGYTF. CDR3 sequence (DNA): TGTGCCAGTAGAGGGACAGGGAGGAACTATGGCTACACCTTC. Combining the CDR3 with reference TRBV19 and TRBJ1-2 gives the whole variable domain DGGITQSPKYLFRKEGQNVTLSCEQNLNHDAMYWYRQDPGQGLRLIYYSQIVNDFQKGDIAEGYSVSREKKESFPLTVTSAQKNPTAFYLCASRGTGRNYGYTFGSGTRLTVV.